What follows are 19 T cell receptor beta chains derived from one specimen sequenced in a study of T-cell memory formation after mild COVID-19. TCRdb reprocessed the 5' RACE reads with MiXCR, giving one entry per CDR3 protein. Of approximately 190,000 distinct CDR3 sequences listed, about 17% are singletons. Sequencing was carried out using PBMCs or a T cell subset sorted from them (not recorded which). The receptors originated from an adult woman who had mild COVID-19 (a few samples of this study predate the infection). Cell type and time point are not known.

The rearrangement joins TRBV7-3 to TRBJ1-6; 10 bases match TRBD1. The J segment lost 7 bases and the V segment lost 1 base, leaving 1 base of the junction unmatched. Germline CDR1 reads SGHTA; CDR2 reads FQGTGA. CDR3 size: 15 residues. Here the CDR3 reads CASSLMGQGNSPLHF. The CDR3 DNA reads TGTGCCAGCAGCTTAATGGGACAGGGGAATTCACCCCTCCACTTT.

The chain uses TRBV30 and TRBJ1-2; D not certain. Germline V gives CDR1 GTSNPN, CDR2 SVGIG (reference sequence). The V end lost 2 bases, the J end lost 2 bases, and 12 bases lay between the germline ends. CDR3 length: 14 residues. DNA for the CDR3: TGTGCCTGGAGTTTACATATGACGAACTATGGCTACACCTTC. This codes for CAWSLHMTNYGYTF.

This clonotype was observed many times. CDR3 nucleotide sequence: TGTGCCACCAGTGATCCGACATATGCTTTGGGACTAGGCACAGATACGCAGTATTTT. Encoded protein: CATSDPTYALGLGTDTQYF. The V and J genes are TRBV24-1 and TRBJ2-3, with 8 bases that match TRBD2. Germline V gene lookup returns CDR1 KGHDR and CDR2 SFDVKD. J was trimmed by 1 base and V by 3 bases; bases with no gene match: 14. The CDR3 has 19 amino acids.

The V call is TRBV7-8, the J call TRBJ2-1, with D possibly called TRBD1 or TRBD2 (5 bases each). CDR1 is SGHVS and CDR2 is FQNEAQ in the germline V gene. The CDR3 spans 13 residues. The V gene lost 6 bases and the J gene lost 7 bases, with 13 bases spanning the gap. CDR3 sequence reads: CASRHPGPNEQFF. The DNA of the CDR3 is TGTGCCAGCAGGCACCCGGGGCCTAATGAGCAGTTCTTC.

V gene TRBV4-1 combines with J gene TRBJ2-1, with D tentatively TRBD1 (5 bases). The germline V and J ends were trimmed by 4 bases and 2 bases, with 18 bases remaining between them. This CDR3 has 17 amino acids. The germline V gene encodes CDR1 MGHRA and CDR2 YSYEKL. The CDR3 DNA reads TGCGCCAGCAGCCCACTTCAAGGGGTTAGGACCTACAATGAGCAGTTCTTC. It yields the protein CASSPLQGVRTYNEQFF.

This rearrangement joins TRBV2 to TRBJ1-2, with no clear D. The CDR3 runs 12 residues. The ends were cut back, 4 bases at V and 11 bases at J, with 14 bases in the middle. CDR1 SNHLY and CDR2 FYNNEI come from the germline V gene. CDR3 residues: CASSAFPFTYTF. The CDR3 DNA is TGTGCCAGCAGTGCCTTCCCTTTCACATACACCTTC.

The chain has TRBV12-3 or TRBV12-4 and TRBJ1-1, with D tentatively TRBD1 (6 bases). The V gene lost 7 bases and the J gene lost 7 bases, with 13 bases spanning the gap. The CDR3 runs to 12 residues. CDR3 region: CASIWTVGEAFF. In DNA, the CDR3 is TGTGCCAGCATATGGACAGTAGGTGAAGCTTTCTTT.

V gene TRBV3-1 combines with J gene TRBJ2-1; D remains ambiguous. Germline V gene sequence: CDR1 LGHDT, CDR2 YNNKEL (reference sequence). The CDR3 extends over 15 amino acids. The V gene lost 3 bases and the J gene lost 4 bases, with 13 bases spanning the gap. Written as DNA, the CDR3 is TGTGCCAGCAGCCAGCGACGAGTGGTATACAATGAGCAGTTCTTC. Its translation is CASSQRRVVYNEQFF.

The CDR3 is CSGQGLSGNTIYF. The CDR3 nucleotides are TGCAGCGGACAGGGCCTCTCTGGAAACACCATATATTTT. The rearrangement links TRBV20-1 to TRBJ1-3, with 8 positions matching TRBD1. This CDR3 is 13 amino acids long. Germline values: CDR1 DFQATT, CDR2 SNEGSKA (reference sequence).

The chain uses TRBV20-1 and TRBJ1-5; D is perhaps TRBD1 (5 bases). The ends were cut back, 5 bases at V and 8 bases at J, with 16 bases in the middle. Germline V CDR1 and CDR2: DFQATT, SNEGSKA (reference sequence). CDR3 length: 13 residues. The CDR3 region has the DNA TGCAGTGCTGAAGACAGCTTATCAAAGCCCCAGCATTTT. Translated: CSAEDSLSKPQHF.

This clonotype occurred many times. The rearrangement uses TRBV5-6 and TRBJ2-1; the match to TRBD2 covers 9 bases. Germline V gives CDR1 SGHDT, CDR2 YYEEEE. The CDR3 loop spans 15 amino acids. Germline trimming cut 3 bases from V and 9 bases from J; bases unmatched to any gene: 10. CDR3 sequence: CASSWSGTSRGEQFF. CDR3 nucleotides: TGTGCCAGCAGCTGGTCCGGGACTAGCAGGGGTGAGCAGTTCTTC.

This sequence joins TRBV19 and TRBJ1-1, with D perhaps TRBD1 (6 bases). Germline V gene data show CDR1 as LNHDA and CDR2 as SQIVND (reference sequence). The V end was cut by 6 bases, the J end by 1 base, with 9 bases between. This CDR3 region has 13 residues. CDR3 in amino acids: CASRRQANTEAFF. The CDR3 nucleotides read TGTGCCAGTAGAAGACAGGCGAACACTGAAGCTTTCTTT.

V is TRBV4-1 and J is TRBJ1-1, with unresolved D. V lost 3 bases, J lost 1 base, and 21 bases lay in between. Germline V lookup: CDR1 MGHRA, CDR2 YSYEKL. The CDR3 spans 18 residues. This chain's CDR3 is CASSHNPVVSGQNTEAFF. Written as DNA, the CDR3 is TGCGCCAGCAGCCACAACCCGGTTGTGAGCGGCCAGAACACTGAAGCTTTCTTT.

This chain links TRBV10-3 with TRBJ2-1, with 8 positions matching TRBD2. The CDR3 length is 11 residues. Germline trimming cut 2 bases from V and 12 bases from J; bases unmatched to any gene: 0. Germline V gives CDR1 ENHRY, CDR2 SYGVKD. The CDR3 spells CAISEGLAQFF. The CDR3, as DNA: TGTGCCATCAGTGAGGGACTAGCGCAGTTCTTC.

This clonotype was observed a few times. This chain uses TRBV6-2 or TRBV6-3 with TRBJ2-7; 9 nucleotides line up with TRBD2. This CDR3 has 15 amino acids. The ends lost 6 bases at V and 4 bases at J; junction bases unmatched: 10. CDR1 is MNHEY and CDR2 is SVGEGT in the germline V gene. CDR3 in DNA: TGTGCCAGCAGACGCCGCGGGGGGGGCGCGTACGAGCAGTACTTC. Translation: CASRRRGGGAYEQYF.

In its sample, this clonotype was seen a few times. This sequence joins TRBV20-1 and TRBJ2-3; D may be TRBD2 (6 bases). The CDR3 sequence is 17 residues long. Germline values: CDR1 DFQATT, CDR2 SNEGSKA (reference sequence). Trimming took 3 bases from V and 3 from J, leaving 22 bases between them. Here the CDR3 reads CSASPGGVPRGTDTQYF. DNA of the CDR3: TGCAGTGCTAGCCCCGGGGGAGTTCCAAGGGGTACAGATACGCAGTATTTT.

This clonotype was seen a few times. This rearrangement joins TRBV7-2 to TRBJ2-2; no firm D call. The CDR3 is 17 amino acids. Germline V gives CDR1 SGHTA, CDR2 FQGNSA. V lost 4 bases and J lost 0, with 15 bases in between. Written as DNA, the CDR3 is TGTGCCAGCAGCTCCGGTTCGTGGACCGCGAACACCGGGGAGCTGTTTTTT. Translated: CASSSGSWTANTGELFF. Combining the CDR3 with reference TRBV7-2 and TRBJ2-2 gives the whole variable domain GAGVSQSPSNKVTEKGKDVELRCDPISGHTALYWYRQSLGQGLEFLIYFQGNSAPDKSGLPSDRFSAERTGGSVSTLTIQRTQQEDSAVYLCASSSGSWTANTGELFFGEGSRLTVL.

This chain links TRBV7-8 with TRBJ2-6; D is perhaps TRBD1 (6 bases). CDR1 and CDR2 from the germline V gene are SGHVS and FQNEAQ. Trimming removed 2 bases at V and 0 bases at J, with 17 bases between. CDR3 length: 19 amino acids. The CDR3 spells CASSLRPPQGYSGANVLTF. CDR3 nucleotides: TGTGCCAGCAGCTTAAGGCCCCCACAGGGCTACTCTGGGGCCAACGTCCTGACTTTC.

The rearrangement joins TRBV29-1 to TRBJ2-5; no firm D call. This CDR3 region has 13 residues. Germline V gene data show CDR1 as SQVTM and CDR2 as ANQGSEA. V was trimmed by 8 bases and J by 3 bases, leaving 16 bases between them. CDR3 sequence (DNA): TGCAGCTCCGTGGGGAACAACGAAGAGACCCAGTACTTC. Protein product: CSSVGNNEETQYF.